This T cell receptor beta chain was obtained from a study of T cells after yellow fever vaccination (dated by TCRdb to between 2017 and 2020). As for the study more broadly: The SMART-Seq v4 Ultra Low Input RNA kit was used to prepare libraries from fractions with low cell numbers. Bulk TCR alpha and beta repertoires were sequenced longitudinally to track T-cell clones before and after primary and booster YFV17D yellow fever vaccination. Two healthy male donors made up the cohort, one aged 18 to 30 years and the other aged 30 to 40 years. Bulk PBMC replicates and cell subsets were isolated from blood drawn at multiple timepoints before and after both primary and secondary immunization. The full study reports these points: A small share of clonotypes occurred in both CD4 and CD8 compartments, likely arising from convergent recombination. After the booster, most clones that had expanded after primary vaccination were detected again (roughly 95% of CD4 and around nine tenths of CD8), suggesting broad maintenance of memory. Because only a couple of donors were included in the study, the extent to which the findings can be generalized is limited. Computational filtering was required because FACS-sorted repertoires could contain abundant contaminating clonotypes from the bulk population. The secondary T-cell response was found to be weaker but faster than the primary response, with a peak reached on day 5 rather than on day 15.

Inclusive of the bounding cysteine and phenylalanine, the CDR3 is 14 residues long. Only CDR3 DNA is held: 42 bases, read in frame from base 1. For CDR1 and CDR2, the germline V gene lists KGHSH and LQKENI. Cut back by 1 base and 8 bases, the V and J ends lie 12 bases apart. This sample's treatment or condition label indicates: live attenuated yellow fever vaccine strain. PBMCs were isolated from peripheral blood using a standard Ficoll-Paque protocol. CD4 and CD8 T-cell fractions were isolated with Dynabeads CD4 and CD8 positive selection kits. TriZol was used to extract RNA from bulk PBMCs, CD4 and CD8 fractions, and dextramer-positive and dextramer-negative fractions. Comments on this clonotype: The target of this receptor is not known. No clone much larger than this one lies a single base away; base qualities are absent.

Sequencing took place on an Illumina NovaSeq 6000. TCR cDNA was made using 5'RACE template switching, a step that added a universal primer site and unique molecular identifiers. cDNA synthesis was primed from both the TCR alpha and TCR beta constant segments. Two PCR steps were used to amplify libraries, with sample barcodes and sequencing adapters being added in the second step. Sequencing of libraries was done on Illumina HiSeq 2500 (2x100 bp) or NovaSeq (2x150 bp). Per the original workflow: Demultiplexing of reads and collapsing into UMI consensus sequences were performed with MIGEC, and V(D)J alignment was carried out with MiXCR. Clonotypes responding to the vaccine were identified with edgeR on replicate PBMC samples, with the criteria of FDR below 0.01 and a log2 fold change above 5 up to day 15. CD4 or CD8 identity was assigned to each bulk clonotype according to whether the clonotype was present at higher abundance in the sequenced CD4 repertoire or the sequenced CD8 repertoire. The public reads were quality trimmed at Q25 with fastp and then assembled into clones with MiXCR by TCRdb, keeping productive beta chains. Every entry covers one CDR3 protein and lists the most common genes and DNA from its rows. The V and J calls here are based on TCRdb, not the publication. The sample table holds some 300,000 distinct CDR3 sequences, of which around 9.3% were seen once. The ten largest clones represent approximately 3.3% of the sample.

This sequence was found in a young man who received the YFV17D yellow fever vaccine. The chain is encoded by TRBV18 joined to TRBJ2-1, with the D gene call left open. The sample in question was CD4+ T cells sorted from PBMCs, obtained 5 days after the yellow fever booster vaccination. The CDR3 has the sequence CASSPQVSSDEQFF. The DNA sequence is TGTGCCAGCTCACCACAGGTCTCTTCGGATGAGCAGTTCTTC. Supplemented by the reference TRBV18 and TRBJ2-1 proteins around the CDR3, the complete variable domain is NAGVMQNPRHLVRRRGQEARLRCSPMKGHSHVYWYRQLPEEGLKFMVYLQKENIIDESGMPKERFSAEFPKEGPSILRIQQVVRGDSAAYFCASSPQVSSDEQFFGPGTRLTVL.